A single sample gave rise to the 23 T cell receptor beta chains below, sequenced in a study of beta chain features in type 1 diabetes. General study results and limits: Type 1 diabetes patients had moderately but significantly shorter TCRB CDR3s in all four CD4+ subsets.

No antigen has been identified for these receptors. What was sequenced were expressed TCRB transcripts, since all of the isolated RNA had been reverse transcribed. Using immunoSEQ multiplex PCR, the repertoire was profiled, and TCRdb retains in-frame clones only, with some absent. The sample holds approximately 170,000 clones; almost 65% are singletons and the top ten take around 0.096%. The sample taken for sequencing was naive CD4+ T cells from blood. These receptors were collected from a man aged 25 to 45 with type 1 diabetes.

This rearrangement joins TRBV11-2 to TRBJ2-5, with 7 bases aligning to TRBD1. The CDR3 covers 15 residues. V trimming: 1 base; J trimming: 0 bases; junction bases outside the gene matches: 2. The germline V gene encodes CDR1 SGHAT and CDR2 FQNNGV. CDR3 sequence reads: CASSLAQGYQETQYF. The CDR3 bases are TGTGCCAGCAGCTTAGCACAGGGGTACCAAGAGACCCAGTACTTC.

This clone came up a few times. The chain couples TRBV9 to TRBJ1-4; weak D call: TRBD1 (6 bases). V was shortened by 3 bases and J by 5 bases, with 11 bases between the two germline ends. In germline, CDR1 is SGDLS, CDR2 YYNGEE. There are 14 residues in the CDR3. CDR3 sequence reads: CASSADSDNEKLFF. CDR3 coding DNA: TGTGCCAGCAGCGCGGACAGTGACAATGAAAAACTGTTTTTT.

This CDR3 reads CASRDITGGYTF. The CDR3 coding sequence is TGTGCCAGCAGGGATATCACGGGAGGCTACACCTTC. The rearrangement links TRBV2 to TRBJ1-2; D gene unclear. Between the trimmed V and J ends, which lost 6 bases and 8 bases, there was a span of 13 bases. Germline V lookup: CDR1 SNHLY, CDR2 FYNNEI. The CDR3 covers 12 residues.

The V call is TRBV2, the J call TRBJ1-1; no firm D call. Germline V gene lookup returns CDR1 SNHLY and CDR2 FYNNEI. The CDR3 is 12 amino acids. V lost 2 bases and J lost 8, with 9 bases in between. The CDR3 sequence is CASSERQTEAFF. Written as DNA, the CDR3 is TGTGCCAGCAGTGAACGCCAGACAGAAGCTTTCTTT.

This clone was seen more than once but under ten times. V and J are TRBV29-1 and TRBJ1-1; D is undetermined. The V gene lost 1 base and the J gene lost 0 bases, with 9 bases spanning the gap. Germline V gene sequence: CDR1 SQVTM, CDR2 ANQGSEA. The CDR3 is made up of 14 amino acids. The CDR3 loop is CSVEVWAMNTEAFF. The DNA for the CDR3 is TGCAGCGTTGAAGTATGGGCCATGAACACTGAAGCTTTCTTT.

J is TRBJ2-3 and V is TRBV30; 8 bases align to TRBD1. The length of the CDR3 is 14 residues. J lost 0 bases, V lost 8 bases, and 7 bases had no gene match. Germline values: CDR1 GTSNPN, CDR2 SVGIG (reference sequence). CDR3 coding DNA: TGTGCCAGTAATACAGGGGGTAGCACAGATACGCAGTATTTT. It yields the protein CASNTGGSTDTQYF.

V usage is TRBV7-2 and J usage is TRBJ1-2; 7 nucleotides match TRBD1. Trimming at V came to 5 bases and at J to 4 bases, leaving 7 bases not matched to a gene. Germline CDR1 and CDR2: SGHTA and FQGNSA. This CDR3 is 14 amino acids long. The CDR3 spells CASSRDSLFYGYTF. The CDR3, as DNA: TGTGCCAGCAGCCGGGACAGCTTGTTCTATGGCTACACCTTC.

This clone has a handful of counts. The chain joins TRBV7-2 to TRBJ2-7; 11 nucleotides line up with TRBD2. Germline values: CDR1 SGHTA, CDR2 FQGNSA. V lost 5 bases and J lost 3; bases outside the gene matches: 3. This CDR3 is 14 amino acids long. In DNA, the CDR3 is TGTGCCAGCAGCCGGACTAGCGGGCTCTACGAGCAGTACTTC. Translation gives CASSRTSGLYEQYF.

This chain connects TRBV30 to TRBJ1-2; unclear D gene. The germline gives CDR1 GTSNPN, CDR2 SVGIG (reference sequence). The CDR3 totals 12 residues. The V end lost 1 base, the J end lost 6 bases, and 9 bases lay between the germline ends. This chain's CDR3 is CAWSGGLDGYTF. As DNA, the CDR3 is TGTGCCTGGAGTGGAGGATTAGATGGCTACACCTTC.

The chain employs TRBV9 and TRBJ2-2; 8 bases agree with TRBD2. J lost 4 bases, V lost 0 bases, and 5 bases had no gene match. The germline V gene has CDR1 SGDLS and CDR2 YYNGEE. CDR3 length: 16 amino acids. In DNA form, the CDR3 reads TGTGCCAGCAGCGTAGATCCTAGCGGGCCCACCGGGGAGCTGTTTTTT. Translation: CASSVDPSGPTGELFF.

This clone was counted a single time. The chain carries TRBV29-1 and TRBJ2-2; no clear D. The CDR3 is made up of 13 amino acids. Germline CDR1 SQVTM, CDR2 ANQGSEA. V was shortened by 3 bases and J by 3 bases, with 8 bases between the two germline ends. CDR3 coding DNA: TGCAGCGTTGACGGCAGCTACACCGGGGAGCTGTTTTTT. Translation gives CSVDGSYTGELFF.

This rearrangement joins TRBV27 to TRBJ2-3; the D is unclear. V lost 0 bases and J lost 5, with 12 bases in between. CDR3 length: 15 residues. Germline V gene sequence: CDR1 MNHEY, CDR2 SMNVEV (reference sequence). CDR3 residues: CASSLSNPAGDTQYF. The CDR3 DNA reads TGTGCCAGCAGTTTATCCAACCCGGCAGGAGATACGCAGTATTTT.

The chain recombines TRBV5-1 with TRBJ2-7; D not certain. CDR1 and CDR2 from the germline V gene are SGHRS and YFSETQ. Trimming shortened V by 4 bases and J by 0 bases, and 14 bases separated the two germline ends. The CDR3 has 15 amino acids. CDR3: CASSPGSVPSYEQYF. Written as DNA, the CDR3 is TGCGCCAGCAGCCCGGGTTCGGTTCCCTCCTACGAGCAGTACTTC.

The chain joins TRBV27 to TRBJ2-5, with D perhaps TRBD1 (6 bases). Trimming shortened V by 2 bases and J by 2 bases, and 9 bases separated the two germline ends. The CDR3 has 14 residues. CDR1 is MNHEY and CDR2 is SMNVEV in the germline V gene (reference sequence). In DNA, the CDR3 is TGTGCCAGCAGTTTAATCAGGGGACAAGAGACCCAGTACTTC. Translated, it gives CASSLIRGQETQYF.

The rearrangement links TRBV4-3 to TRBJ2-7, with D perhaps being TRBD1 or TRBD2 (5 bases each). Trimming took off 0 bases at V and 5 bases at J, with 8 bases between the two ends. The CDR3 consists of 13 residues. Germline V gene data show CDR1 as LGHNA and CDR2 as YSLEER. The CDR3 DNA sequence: TGCGCCAGCAGCCAAGAGGTGGGACACGAGCAGTACTTC. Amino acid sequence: CASSQEVGHEQYF.

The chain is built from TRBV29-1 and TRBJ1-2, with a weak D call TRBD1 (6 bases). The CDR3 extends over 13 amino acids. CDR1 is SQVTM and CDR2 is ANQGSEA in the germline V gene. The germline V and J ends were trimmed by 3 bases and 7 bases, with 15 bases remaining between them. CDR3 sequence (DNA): TGCAGCGTTGACGGGGAGGGGGTCCGTGGCTACACCTTC. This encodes CSVDGEGVRGYTF.

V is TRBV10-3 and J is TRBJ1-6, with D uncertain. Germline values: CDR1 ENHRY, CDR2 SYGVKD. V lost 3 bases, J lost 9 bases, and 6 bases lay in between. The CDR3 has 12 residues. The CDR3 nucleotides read TGTGCCATCAGTGAAGTTGGTTCACCCCTCCACTTT. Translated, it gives CAISEVGSPLHF.

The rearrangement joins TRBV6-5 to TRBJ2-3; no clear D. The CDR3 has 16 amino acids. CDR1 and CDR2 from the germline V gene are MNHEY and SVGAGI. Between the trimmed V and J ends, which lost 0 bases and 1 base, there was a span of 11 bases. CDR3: CASSYSGPVGTDTQYF. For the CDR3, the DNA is TGTGCCAGCAGTTACTCTGGACCCGTCGGCACAGATACGCAGTATTTT.

CDR3 sequence: CASSISGELFF. The CDR3 region has the DNA TGTGCCAGTAGTATATCCGGGGAGCTGTTTTTT. The chain combines TRBV19 with TRBJ2-2; D not resolved. V lost 2 bases to trimming and J lost 6 bases, with 1 base between them. Germline lookup yields CDR1 LNHDA and CDR2 SQIVND (reference sequence). CDR3 length: 11 residues.

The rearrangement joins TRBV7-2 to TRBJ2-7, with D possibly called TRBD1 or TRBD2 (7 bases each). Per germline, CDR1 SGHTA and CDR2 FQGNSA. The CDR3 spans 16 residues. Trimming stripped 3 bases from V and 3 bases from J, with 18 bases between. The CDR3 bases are TGTGCCAGCAGCTTGGGCAGCGGGGACAGCCACTACGAGCAGTACTTC. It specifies CASSLGSGDSHYEQYF.

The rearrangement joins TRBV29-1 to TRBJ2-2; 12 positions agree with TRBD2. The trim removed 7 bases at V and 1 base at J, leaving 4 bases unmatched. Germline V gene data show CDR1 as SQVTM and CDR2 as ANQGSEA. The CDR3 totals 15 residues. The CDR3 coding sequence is TGCAGCGGGACTAGCGGGGTTTTGAACACCGGGGAGCTGTTTTTT. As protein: CSGTSGVLNTGELFF.

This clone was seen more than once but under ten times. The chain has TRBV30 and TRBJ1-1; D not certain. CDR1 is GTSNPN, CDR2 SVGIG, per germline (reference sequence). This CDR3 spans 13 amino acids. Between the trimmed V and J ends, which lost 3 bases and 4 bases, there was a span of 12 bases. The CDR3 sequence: CAWRHLASTEAFF. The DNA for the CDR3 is TGTGCCTGGAGACACTTAGCGTCCACTGAAGCTTTCTTT. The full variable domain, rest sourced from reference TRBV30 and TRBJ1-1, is SQTIHQWPATLVQPVGSPLSLECTVEGTSNPNLYWYRQAAGRGLQLLFYSVGIGQISSEVPQNLSASRPQDRQFILSSKKLLLSDSGFYLCAWRHLASTEAFFGQGTRLTVV.

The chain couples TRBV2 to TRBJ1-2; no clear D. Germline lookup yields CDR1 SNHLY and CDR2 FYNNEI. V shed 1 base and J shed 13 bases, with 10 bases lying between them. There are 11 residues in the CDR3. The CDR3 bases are TGTGCCAGCAGTGAAGGACCCGCCCGCACCTTC. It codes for CASSEGPARTF.